One and the same sample provided the 19 T cell receptor beta chains below, sequenced in a study of regulatory T cells in long-lasting Graves disease. Time point reported: newly diagnosed GD, antithyroid drugs for less than 3 months. Generation of the TCR library employed RNA extracted from PBMCs. Arm-PCR with iRepertoire HTBI primers amplified the CDR3 regions for these TCR beta libraries. From the multiplex PCR reads, TCRdb called clonotypes with MiXCR, one entry per CDR3 protein. Among approximately 490,000 distinct CDR3 sequences listed, under 20% were seen once. These data were likewise used in another study, on T cells in Graves' hyperthyroidism and ophthalmopathy.

The sequences come from peripheral blood mononuclear cells (PBMCs), collected at new diagnosis, from a patient treated with antithyroid drugs. The receptor set was obtained from a man between 35 and 55 years old with Graves disease.

CDR3 DNA sequence: TGTGCCAGCAGCTTAGGTTCTCTAGCGGGTATCTACAATGAGCAGTTCTTC. Amino acid sequence: CASSLGSLAGIYNEQFF. The genes are TRBV7-9 and TRBJ2-1, with 8 bases matching TRBD2. CDR1 is SEHNR and CDR2 is FQNEAQ in the germline V gene (reference sequence). With 1 base clipped from V and 3 bases from J, the junction kept 8 bases outside the gene matches. CDR3 length: 17 amino acids.

This clonotype was counted many times. The V call is TRBV20-1, the J call TRBJ2-1; 7 bases agree with TRBD2. The CDR3 spans 16 residues. Germline CDR1 is DFQATT and CDR2 is SNEGSKA (reference sequence). The V gene end was trimmed by 0 bases and the J gene end by 7 bases; junction bases not matched to a gene: 12. The CDR3 DNA reads TGCAGTGCTAGAGATGGGGGGAGGGCCTTGAGGAATGAGCAGTTCTTC. Protein product: CSARDGGRALRNEQFF.

Turning to this clonotype: This sequence may be a read error, since a much larger clone differs from it by one base. The rearrangement links TRBV2 to TRBJ2-3; the match to TRBD2 covers 13 bases. The CDR3 loop spans 15 amino acids. The J segment lost 5 bases and the V segment lost 4 bases, leaving 3 bases of the junction unmatched. Looked up from germline, CDR1 is SNHLY and CDR2 is FYNNEI. CDR3: CASSAGLAGRDTQYF. The CDR3 DNA sequence: TGTGCCAGCAGTGCGGGACTAGCGGGAAGAGATACGCAGTATTTT.

This clonotype was counted at least ten times. The V call is TRBV28, the J call TRBJ2-1; TRBD2 agrees at 16 bases. V dropped 5 bases and J dropped 6; count of bases not matched to a gene: 7. CDR1 is MDHEN and CDR2 is SYDVKM in the germline V gene. The length of the CDR3 is 17 residues. In DNA form, the CDR3 reads TGTGCCAGCAGTGCGGGGACTAGCGGGAGGGAAGGCAATGAGCAGTTCTTC. Its translation is CASSAGTSGREGNEQFF. The full variable domain, completed using reference TRBV28 and TRBJ2-1, is DVKVTQSSRYLVKRTGEKVFLECVQDMDHENMFWYRQDPGLGLRLIYFSYDVKMKEKGDIPEGYSVSREKKERFSLILESASTNQTSMYLCASSAGTSGREGNEQFFGPGTRLTVL.

This clonotype was observed many times. This chain connects TRBV2 to TRBJ2-7; 14 bases are shared with TRBD2. Trimming cost V 8 bases and J 1 base; bases outside gene matches: 1. Germline values: CDR1 SNHLY, CDR2 FYNNEI. The CDR3 length is 14 residues. CDR3 nucleotide sequence: TGTGCCAGCGGGACTAGCGGGAGTTCCTACGAGCAGTACTTC. Its translation: CASGTSGSSYEQYF.

There are a few counts of this clonotype. V and J are TRBV6-5 and TRBJ2-3, with D tentatively TRBD1 (7 bases). There are 18 residues in the CDR3. Germline CDR1 reads MNHEY; CDR2 reads SVGAGI. V was pared by 6 bases and J by 2 bases, with 24 bases between. CDR3 bases: TGTGCCAGCAGCCCGGGAGTGAAAGGGACAGTCCCCACAGATACGCAGTATTTT. Translated: CASSPGVKGTVPTDTQYF.

The rearrangement links TRBV3-1 to TRBJ2-7, with D uncertain. V dropped 1 base and J dropped 4 bases, with 11 bases sitting between them. Germline CDR1 LGHDT, CDR2 YNNKEL (reference sequence). This CDR3 is built from 14 residues. The CDR3 nucleotides are TGTGCCAGCAGCCAAGGTACCAACAATTACGAGCAGTACTTC. It translates to CASSQGTNNYEQYF.

The rearrangement uses TRBV5-1 and TRBJ2-1; D gene unclear. Germline loops: CDR1 SGHRS, CDR2 YFSETQ. V was shortened by 5 bases and J by 5 bases, with 8 bases between the two germline ends. CDR3 length: 12 amino acids. The CDR3 nucleotides are TGCGCCAGCAGGGAGATCAACAATGAGCAGTTCTTC. It yields the protein CASREINNEQFF.

This clonotype was detected many times. The rearrangement joins TRBV12-3 or TRBV12-4 to TRBJ2-7; 11 nucleotides align to TRBD2. V dropped 10 bases and J dropped 3; count of bases not matched to a gene: 8. The CDR3 covers 14 residues. CDR3 DNA sequence: TGTGCCACCAAACTAGCGGGGGTAAACTACGAGCAGTACTTC. This encodes CATKLAGVNYEQYF.

This clonotype has a count of ten or more. This chain joins TRBV3-1 and TRBJ2-2; perhaps TRBD1 as D (6 bases). Germline assignment: CDR1 LGHDT and CDR2 YNNKEL (reference sequence). V was clipped by 1 base and J by 6 bases, with 9 bases between them. The CDR3 sequence is 14 residues long. The DNA of the CDR3 is TGTGCCAGCAGCCAAGCCAGGGGATCCGGGGAGCTGTTTTTT. Residues: CASSQARGSGELFF.

This clonotype was seen many times. The chain carries TRBV20-1 and TRBJ2-5; the match to TRBD2 covers 8 bases. V shed 0 bases and J 2 bases; nucleotides not matched to a gene: 2. CDR1 is DFQATT and CDR2 is SNEGSKA in the germline V gene (reference sequence). The CDR3 is 14 residues long. The CDR3, as DNA: TGCAGTGCTAGAGAGGTAGCGGGACAAGAGACCCAGTACTTC. The encoded protein is CSAREVAGQETQYF.

Points on this clonotype: Given a much more abundant clone one base away, this may be a read error. This chain links TRBV28 with TRBJ1-2; D ambiguous. This CDR3 contains 14 residues. The germline V gene has CDR1 MDHEN and CDR2 SYDVKM. The CDR3 loop reads CAGSPSRRVFGYTF. The CDR3 coding sequence is TGTGCCGGCAGCCCCAGTCGAAGGGTCTTTGGCTACACCTTC.

This chain uses TRBV12-3 or TRBV12-4 with TRBJ2-6; 10 nucleotides line up with TRBD2. The CDR3 totals 16 residues. V shed 2 bases, J shed 2 bases, and the junction held 0 bases outside the gene matches. CDR3: CASSLLAGAGANVLTF. CDR3 sequence (DNA): TGTGCCAGCAGTTTACTAGCGGGAGCTGGGGCCAACGTCCTGACTTTC.

This clonotype was detected ten times or more. The chain carries TRBV5-1 and TRBJ2-5; 9 nucleotides line up with TRBD2. V gave up 7 bases and J gave up 4 bases; unmatched junction bases: 8. Germline CDR1 and CDR2: SGHRS and YFSETQ. This CDR3 has 14 residues. CDR3 in amino acids: CASGLARTGETQYF. DNA of the CDR3: TGCGCCAGCGGACTAGCGCGGACGGGAGAGACCCAGTACTTC.

This chain joins TRBV28 and TRBJ2-2; 10 bases align to TRBD2. V dropped 6 bases and J dropped 6; count of bases not matched to a gene: 7. Germline-derived CDR1 and CDR2 are MDHEN and SYDVKM. The CDR3 has 15 residues. The CDR3 loop reads CASSPSGSGAGELFF. The CDR3 bases are TGTGCCAGCAGCCCTAGCGGGAGTGGGGCCGGGGAGCTGTTTTTT.

This clonotype was observed many times. This rearrangement joins TRBV20-1 to TRBJ2-1; a weak D match, TRBD2 (5 bases). CDR1 and CDR2 from the germline V gene are DFQATT and SNEGSKA (reference sequence). The V and J ends lost 0 bases and 10 bases respectively, with 19 bases between them. This CDR3 spans 15 amino acids. The CDR3 reads CSARDSVQVFNEQFF. CDR3 nucleotide sequence: TGCAGTGCTAGAGATAGCGTCCAGGTGTTTAACGAGCAGTTCTTC.

The chain has TRBV9 and TRBJ2-3, with TRBD2 matching over 13 bases. The V gene end was trimmed by 4 bases and the J gene end by 8 bases; junction bases not matched to a gene: 13. The V gene's germline CDR1 is SGDLS and CDR2 YYNGEE. The CDR3 covers 17 residues. As DNA, the CDR3 is TGTGCCAGCAGCCCCCCCCCACTAGCGGGAGGGTGGACTACGCAGTATTTT. This encodes CASSPPPLAGGWTTQYF.

The table lists this clonotype with many counts. J is TRBJ2-1 and V is TRBV20-1; 13 bases fit TRBD2. J was trimmed by 2 bases and V by 3 bases; bases with no gene match: 10. The CDR3 has 18 residues. Per the germline V gene, CDR1 is DFQATT and CDR2 is SNEGSKA (reference sequence). The CDR3 DNA is TGCAGTGCTAGTCCCGGGACTAGCGGGATTCGGGCCTACAATGAGCAGTTCTTC. Translated, it gives CSASPGTSGIRAYNEQFF.

This clonotype was seen at least ten times. A junction boundary mismatches the germline segment, possibly from a read error. The chain joins TRBV11-2 to TRBJ1-1; no clear D gene. Germline CDR1 is SGHAT and CDR2 is FQNNGV. The CDR3 sequence is 15 residues long. CDR3 in DNA: TGTGCCAGCAGCCGTTGGACGGACCTGAACACTGAAGCTTCCTTT. Translating gives CASSRWTDLNTEASF.